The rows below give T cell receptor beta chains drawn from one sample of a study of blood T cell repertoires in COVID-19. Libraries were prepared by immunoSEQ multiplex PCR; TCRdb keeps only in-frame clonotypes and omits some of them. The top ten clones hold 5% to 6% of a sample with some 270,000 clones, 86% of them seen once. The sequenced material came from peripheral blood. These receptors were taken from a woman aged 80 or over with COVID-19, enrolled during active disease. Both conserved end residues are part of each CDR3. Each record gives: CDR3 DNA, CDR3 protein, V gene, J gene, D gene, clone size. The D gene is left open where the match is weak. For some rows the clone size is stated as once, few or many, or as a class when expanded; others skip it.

TGCGCCAGCACAGAGGGGGCATTTACCGGGGAGCTGTTTTTT,CASTEGAFTGELFF,TRBV5-1,TRBJ2-2,TRBD1,once
TGCAGCGTTAGTTCAGGGCTTCCCTACGAGCAGTACTTC,CSVSSGLPYEQYF,TRBV29-1,TRBJ2-7,NA,NA
TGTGCCAGCAGCTTATCCACTAGCTTGGGTGAGCAGTTCTTC,CASSLSTSLGEQFF,TRBV7-2,TRBJ2-1,NA,NA
TGCGCCAGCAGAATGACAGGGGATGGTGTTGAAGCTTTCTTT,CASRMTGDGVEAFF,TRBV5-1,TRBJ1-1,TRBD1,NA
TGTGCCAGCAGCCAAAGGATCGGAGCAGATACGCAGTATTTT,CASSQRIGADTQYF,TRBV3-1/TRBV3-2,TRBJ2-3,NA,NA
TGTGCCAGCAGCTTAGCGATTCGGACAGGGTTAGAGACCCAGTACTTC,CASSLAIRTGLETQYF,TRBV7-2,TRBJ2-5,TRBD1,NA
TGTGCCAGCAGTTACGGAGGGAACTATGGCTACACCTTC,CASSYGGNYGYTF,TRBV6-5,TRBJ1-2,NA,NA
TGTGCCAGTAGCCATGGAGGGTTAGGTAATCAGCCCCAGCATTTT,CASSHGGLGNQPQHF,TRBV19,TRBJ1-5,NA,NA
TGTGCCAGCAGGGTAGCGGGGTTCACAGATACGCAGTATTTT,CASRVAGFTDTQYF,TRBV2,TRBJ2-3,TRBD2,NA
TGCAGCGTTGAGACGGGGACTGGTGAGGATACGCAGTATTTT,CSVETGTGEDTQYF,TRBV29-1,TRBJ2-3,NA,NA
TGTGCCAGCAGCTCACAGGGGGCTCAGCCCCAGCATTTT,CASSSQGAQPQHF,TRBV7-2,TRBJ1-5,TRBD1,NA
TGTGCCAGCAGTCTCGACAGGGGAAGGATTAATTCACCCCTCCACTTT,CASSLDRGRINSPLHF,TRBV5-6,TRBJ1-6,TRBD1,NA
TGCGCCAGCAGCCTCGAGGTGTTGGACTCTGGAAACACCATATATTTT,CASSLEVLDSGNTIYF,TRBV5-1,TRBJ1-3,NA,NA
TGTGCCAGCAGTGAATCGCCCGTCGGAGCCCTCCACTTT,CASSESPVGALHF,TRBV2,TRBJ1-6,NA,NA
TGTGCCTCCGTCCTGGGACAGGGCCATCAGCCCCAGCATTTT,CASVLGQGHQPQHF,TRBV6-6,TRBJ1-5,TRBD1,NA
TGTGCCAGCAGCTCCAGGGGGCCGAACTATGGCTACACCTTC,CASSSRGPNYGYTF,TRBV21-1,TRBJ1-2,NA,few
TGTGCCAGCAGCCCAGATGGAGGGCATGGCTACACCTTC,CASSPDGGHGYTF,TRBV7-9,TRBJ1-2,NA,NA
TGTGCCAGCAGCCAAGATATCAGGTACACTGAAGCTTTCTTT,CASSQDIRYTEAFF,TRBV3-1/TRBV3-2,TRBJ1-1,NA,NA
TGTGCCAGCAGCTTAATGGGACAGGGAAACACCATATATTTT,CASSLMGQGNTIYF,TRBV7-9,TRBJ1-3,TRBD1,NA
TGTGCCAGTTGGGGGCTGAACACTGAAGCTTTCTTT,CASWGLNTEAFF,TRBV27,TRBJ1-1,NA,NA
TGTGCCAGCAGTCAAGGGGGTCCCAATCAGCCCCAGCATTTT,CASSQGGPNQPQHF,TRBV7-2,TRBJ1-5,NA,few
TGTGCCAGAAGCTCCGGACAGTTCTCCTATAATTCACCCCTCCACTTT,CARSSGQFSYNSPLHF,TRBV5-3,TRBJ1-6,NA,NA
TGTGCCAGCAGTTCGGGGGGGTCGGGGCCCCAGCATTTT,CASSSGGSGPQHF,TRBV28,TRBJ1-5,NA,NA
TGCGCCAGCAGCCAAGAGGGACAGGGGACAACTAATGAAAAACTGTTTTTT,CASSQEGQGTTNEKLFF,TRBV4-1,TRBJ1-4,TRBD1,NA
TGTGCCAGCAGAAGAACTGCGTTAGGCACAGATACGCAGTATTTT,CASRRTALGTDTQYF,TRBV6-4,TRBJ2-3,NA,NA
TGTGCCAGCAGCCAACAGGGTGAGGACACTGAAGCTTTCTTT,CASSQQGEDTEAFF,TRBV3-1/TRBV3-2,TRBJ1-1,NA,NA
TGTGCCAGCAGATCGCAGCGGGGGGGCATGGATACGCAGTATTTT,CASRSQRGGMDTQYF,TRBV2,TRBJ2-3,TRBD2,few
TGTGCCAGCAGCCAGCTGGGGCAGGGGGCGAACACTGAAGCTTTCTTT,CASSQLGQGANTEAFF,TRBV4-2,TRBJ1-1,TRBD1,NA
TGCGCCAGCAGTGAGTCGAGGGGGAAAACAGATACGCAGTATTTT,CASSESRGKTDTQYF,TRBV10-1,TRBJ2-3,NA,NA
TGTGCCAGCAGCTTACAAGCGGGGGGGCGCAACGAGCAGTACTTC,CASSLQAGGRNEQYF,TRBV7-2,TRBJ2-7,TRBD2,NA
TGTGCCAGTAGCGAACAGGTGACTAGGGACCAGCCCCAGCATTTT,CASSEQVTRDQPQHF,TRBV19,TRBJ1-5,NA,NA
TGCGCCAGCAGCTTGGACGGTAGCACAGATACGCAGTATTTT,CASSLDGSTDTQYF,TRBV5-1,TRBJ2-3,NA,NA
TGTGCCAGCAGTCAACCCTACGGGACAGGCTATTTT,CASSQPYGTGYF,TRBV28,TRBJ1-5,TRBD1,NA
TGTGCCAGCTCAGAGTCCGGGACAGGTTACACTGAAGCTTTCTTT,CASSESGTGYTEAFF,TRBV18,TRBJ1-1,TRBD1,NA
TGTGCCATCAGAGGGGACAGGACGAGCTCTGGAAACACCATATATTTT,CAIRGDRTSSGNTIYF,TRBV10-3,TRBJ1-3,TRBD1,NA
TGTGCCAGCAGCCCGACAGGGGAATACTATGGCTACACCTTC,CASSPTGEYYGYTF,TRBV7-9,TRBJ1-2,TRBD1,NA
TGTGCCAGCAGCTTCTTTGTAACCGGGGAGCTGTTTTTT,CASSFFVTGELFF,TRBV13,TRBJ2-2,NA,once
TGCAGCGCCTATACAGAGAATGAAAAACTGTTTTTT,CSAYTENEKLFF,TRBV29-1,TRBJ1-4,NA,once
TGTGCCAGCAGCAAAGTAGTTGGACACGAGAACACTGAAGCTTTCTTT,CASSKVVGHENTEAFF,TRBV21-1,TRBJ1-1,NA,NA
TGCGCCAGCAGCTGGGGACAGTCTATAAGGTCGTCCGGGGAGCTGTTTTTT,CASSWGQSIRSSGELFF,TRBV5-1,TRBJ2-2,TRBD1,NA
TGTGCCAGCCTCCCACGCAGGGTTACTACCCCCCTTGGTCAGCCCCAGCATTTT,CASLPRRVTTPLGQPQHF,TRBV2,TRBJ1-5,NA,NA
TGCGCCAGCAGCTGGGGGACAGGGGGCGAGGAAAAACTGTTTTTT,CASSWGTGGEEKLFF,TRBV5-1,TRBJ1-4,TRBD1,NA
TGTGCCAGCAGCTCGACTTGGGGCTACACCTTC,CASSSTWGYTF,TRBV5-6,TRBJ1-2,NA,NA
TGTGCCAGCAGTCTCGGGACAGGGGGCTATGGCTACACCTTC,CASSLGTGGYGYTF,TRBV28,TRBJ1-2,TRBD1,NA
TGTGCCAGCAGGGACAGGGTGCAGAATGAGCAGTTCTTC,CASRDRVQNEQFF,TRBV6-6,TRBJ2-1,TRBD1,NA
TGTGCCAGCAGCCGCGGGGGGGCGAACACCGGGGAGCTGTTTTTT,CASSRGGANTGELFF,TRBV3-1/TRBV3-2,TRBJ2-2,TRBD2,once
TGTGCCAGCAGGTATATTGGGGGGGGCCGCAATCAGCCCCAGCATTTT,CASRYIGGGRNQPQHF,TRBV27,TRBJ1-5,NA,NA
TGTGCCAGCAGCCAAGTGCCAGGGGGGTCCTACAATGAGCAGTTCTTC,CASSQVPGGSYNEQFF,TRBV3-1/TRBV3-2,TRBJ2-1,NA,NA
TGTGCCAGCAGCTTAGCAGGGGCCGAGCAGTACTTC,CASSLAGAEQYF,TRBV7-9,TRBJ2-7,NA,NA
TGCAGCGGCCGGGACAGCTACGAGCAGTACTTC,CSGRDSYEQYF,TRBV29-1,TRBJ2-7,TRBD1,few
TGCGCCAGCGGACAGGTTGGTGATACGCAGTATTTT,CASGQVGDTQYF,TRBV5-1,TRBJ2-3,TRBD1,NA
TGCGCCAGCAGCAATAATCCGGGACTAGACGATGAGCAGTACTTC,CASSNNPGLDDEQYF,TRBV5-1,TRBJ2-7,TRBD2,NA
TGTGCCAGCAGCAGCGGGGGCTCTGGAAACACCATATATTTT,CASSSGGSGNTIYF,TRBV7-2,TRBJ1-3,NA,NA
TGTGCCAGCAGCTTGGCCTACGGCACAGATACGCAGTATTTT,CASSLAYGTDTQYF,TRBV5-8,TRBJ2-3,NA,NA
TGTGCCAGCAGTGAAGGGTACAGGGAAAACATTCAGTACTTC,CASSEGYRENIQYF,TRBV6-1,TRBJ2-4,NA,once
TGTGCCAGCAGTTCAATATCGGGACTAGCTCAGCGCCAGCAGTACTTC,CASSSISGLAQRQQYF,TRBV5-8,TRBJ2-7,TRBD2,once
TGTGCCAGCAGTACCGAAGCGGGCACTGAAGCTTTCTTT,CASSTEAGTEAFF,TRBV2,TRBJ1-1,NA,NA